This is a list of T cell receptor beta chains from one sample in a study of Ad26.COV2.S vaccination and SARS-CoV-2 variants. Assay: immunoSEQ multiplex PCR; the TCRdb copy retains only in-frame clones and omits some. The sample consists of about 400,000 clones, roughly 85% of them appearing once. The input for sequencing was peripheral blood, taken in a trial of Ad26.COV2.S vaccine versus placebo. These receptors were collected from a person between 18 and 65 years old who received the Ad26.COV2.S COVID-19 vaccine or a placebo. CDR3s include the opening cysteine and the closing phenylalanine or tryptophan. The listing skips clone size in some rows; elsewhere it reads once, few, many or a size class.

j_call v_call cdr3_length clone_size cdr3_aa
TRBJ2-1 TRBV7-9 15 NA CASSYRGASYNEQFF
TRBJ1-3 TRBV5-1 16 NA CASSLNRRSSGNTIYF
TRBJ2-7 TRBV27 15 few CASSLSSLAIYEQYF
TRBJ1-6 TRBV6-1 15 NA CASSEWTGGNSPLHF
TRBJ1-5 TRBV29-1 14 NA CSVAGGAGNQPQHF
TRBJ1-5 TRBV4-3 14 few CASSQGRTTGPQHF
TRBJ2-3 TRBV5-1 15 NA CASSQAGGSTDTQYF
TRBJ2-1 TRBV19 15 NA CASSAPERGSNEQFF
TRBJ1-3 TRBV19 16 NA CASSVQQVPSGNTIYF
TRBJ2-1 TRBV18 15 NA CASSPGSGSYNEQFF
TRBJ2-1 TRBV7-9 13 NA CASSPLGANEQFF
TRBJ1-1 TRBV6-5 14 NA CASSPRIMNTEAFF
TRBJ2-1 TRBV11-2 15 NA CASSTTSGGNNEQFF
TRBJ1-4 TRBV19 13 NA CASTWGTHEKLFF
TRBJ1-1 TRBV2 9 NA CASGTVAFF
TRBJ1-3 TRBV15 13 once CATSSPPGNTIYF
TRBJ1-2 TRBV21-1 10 NA CASSKAGATF
TRBJ2-1 TRBV19 16 NA CASGGSGGLSYNEQFF
TRBJ1-6 TRBV6-5 14 NA CASSPFRGNSPLHF
TRBJ1-1 TRBV7-3 17 NA CASSLQGARNLNTEAFF
TRBJ2-1 TRBV6-4 14 NA CASSAGTANNEQFF
TRBJ2-1 TRBV7-3 15 NA CASSPISGSYNEQFF
TRBJ2-2 TRBV7-2 14 once CASRVAGGTGELFF
TRBJ2-1 TRBV18 16 once CASSGTYASGSGEQFF
TRBJ2-7 TRBV4-1 15 NA CASSQETPIYYEQYF
TRBJ1-1 TRBV4-2 14 few CASSPQGDGSEAFF
TRBJ1-1 TRBV7-2 16 NA CASSLLGLTGNTEAFF
TRBJ2-3 TRBV12-5 15 once CASASRRRSTDTQYF
TRBJ1-1 TRBV6-5 15 NA CASLGDRGFFTEAFF
TRBJ2-1 TRBV5-1 15 NA CASSLETSEYNEQFF
TRBJ1-4 TRBV4-1 16 NA CASSQDPGAGNEKLFF
TRBJ1-5 TRBV7-8 17 few CASSISFGGASNQPQHF
TRBJ1-5 TRBV29-1 13 NA CSASTGVGQPQHF
TRBJ2-3 TRBV3-1/TRBV3-2 15 NA CASSVAGRPADTQYF
TRBJ1-6 TRBV3-1/TRBV3-2 12 NA CASSPREGALHF
TRBJ2-3 TRBV2 18 NA CASIWGLAGGPGTDTQYF
TRBJ2-6 TRBV24-1 14 NA CATSGDARANVLTF
TRBJ2-2 TRBV7-9 12 NA CASSPDYGELFF
TRBJ1-5 TRBV6-6 14 NA CASRGYNFNQPQHF
TRBJ2-1 TRBV29-1 14 NA CSVFPPLRRSEQFF
TRBJ2-7 TRBV5-1 15 few CASREGGGRGREQYF
TRBJ2-7 TRBV7-3 11 NA CASSLGVEQYF
TRBJ2-5 TRBV5-1 15 NA CASSLGAGQGETQYF
TRBJ2-7 TRBV4-2 14 NA CASSQDFGGREQYF
TRBJ1-6 TRBV12-5 19 NA CASGLRLWDRGSFNSPLHF
TRBJ2-1 TRBV2 11 NA CASSPRDEQFF
TRBJ1-3 TRBV7-9 15 NA CASSPWTGSGNTIYF
TRBJ2-1 TRBV6-5 13 once CATYRTDYNEQFF
TRBJ2-7 TRBV7-3 13 NA CASSYSSGGEQYF
TRBJ1-2 TRBV3-1/TRBV3-2 14 NA CASGIRGTNYGYTF
TRBJ2-3 TRBV11-2 15 NA CASRNPGARADTQYF
TRBJ2-3 TRBV19 15 NA CASSTGELVTDTQYF
TRBJ2-5 TRBV2 14 NA CASSRQGRGETQYF
TRBJ2-5 TRBV6-5 14 NA CASSRIGHQETQYF
TRBJ2-2 TRBV24-1 15 few CATSDSGTSTGELFF
TRBJ2-1 TRBV18 15 NA CASSRPGTGINEQFF
TRBJ1-2 TRBV7-2 16 NA CASSSHPPSLLYGYTF
TRBJ2-2 TRBV6-5 15 NA CASSYSSGTSGELFF
TRBJ2-1 TRBV24-1 19 NA CATSALRDLDRGSYSEQFF